This TCR beta chain was obtained from a study of vaccination and CD4 T cells after COVID-19. Study context: Convalescent patients had positive nasal swab PCR results for SARS-CoV-2. Disease was mild in roughly nine and severe in one.

With respect to this clonotype: The antigen remains undetermined.

With the Oncomine TCR Beta short-read assay, DNA from cultured CD4+ T cells was sequenced. TCRdb processed the PCR reads anew with MiXCR; each CDR3 protein has one entry. The table has fewer than 15,000 distinct CDR3 sequences, approximately 61% seen once. Treatment indicated: roughly 10-day PBMC culture with coronavirus spike peptide pools or control peptides (ViraFEST assay). ViraFEST used peptide pools to expand antigen-specific T cells before TCR sequencing. Peptide pools at around 10 ug/ml stimulated 2 million or so PBMCs per well with approximately 9.1 IU/ml IL-2. Upon completion of more than 9 days of culture, CD4+ T cells were isolated via negative selection. The sequence came from a human donor who had recovered from COVID-19. Sequenced material: CD4+ T cells from blood, cultured in vitro, taken before SARS-CoV-2 vaccination.

CDR3 in amino acids: CASSPRTTSTDTQYF. For the CDR3, the DNA is TGTGCCAGCAGCCCTAGGACAACCAGCACAGATACGCAGTATTTT. The rearrangement uses TRBV11-2 and TRBJ2-3; maybe TRBD1 (5 bases). The CDR3 covers 15 residues. The germline V gene encodes CDR1 SGHAT and CDR2 FQNNGV. Trimming cost V 5 bases and J 0 bases, with 12 bases left between them. Full variable domain (outside the CDR3, taken from reference TRBV11-2 and TRBJ2-3): EAGVAQSPRYKIIEKRQSVAFWCNPISGHATLYWYQQILGQGPKLLIQFQNNGVVDDSQLPKDRFSAERLKGVDSTLKIQPAKLEDSAVYLCASSPRTTSTDTQYFGPGTRLTVL.